The 4 T cell receptor beta chains below come from one sample, sequenced in a study of CD8 T cells in ankylosing spondylitis. Notes on the study in general: There was a TCR beta motif, made of several highly homologous variants, that appeared characteristic of ankylosing spondylitis blood.

TCRdb itself ran the 5' RACE reads through MiXCR, one entry per CDR3 protein. The sample lists 390,000 or so distinct CDR3 sequences; approximately 20% were seen once. For these TCRs, the target antigens are not known. Sequenced input: blood, either unsorted or a sorted T cell fraction (not recorded which). Receptor source: a male donor with ankylosing spondylitis.

This sequence joins TRBV13 and TRBJ2-5; D not resolved. The V gene's germline CDR1 is PRHDT and CDR2 FYEKMQ (reference sequence). The length of the CDR3 is 13 residues. Trimming took 2 bases from V and 7 from J, leaving 11 bases between them. The CDR3 bases are TGTGCCAGCAGCTTACAAAGGGCAGGGACCCAGTACTTC. This encodes CASSLQRAGTQYF.

The CDR3 coding sequence is TGCAGTGCTAGAGAGGGCCGGATTTACAATGAGCAGTTCTTC. Translating it yields CSAREGRIYNEQFF. The chain joins TRBV20-1 to TRBJ2-1; D not resolved. V was trimmed by 0 bases and J by 4 bases, leaving 10 bases between them. This CDR3 contains 14 residues. The germline V gene encodes CDR1 DFQATT and CDR2 SNEGSKA (reference sequence).

There are a few counts of this clonotype. The chain recombines TRBV7-3 with TRBJ1-1, with unresolved D. V was clipped by 6 bases and J by 1 base, with 12 bases between them. The CDR3 totals 14 residues. In germline, CDR1 is SGHTA, CDR2 FQGTGA. The chain's CDR3 is CASRFEAGNTEAFF. CDR3 coding DNA: TGTGCCAGCAGGTTCGAGGCAGGGAACACTGAAGCTTTCTTT.

The V and J genes are TRBV20-1 and TRBJ1-5; 7 nucleotides agree with TRBD1. This CDR3 contains 17 residues. V gave up 3 bases and J gave up 2 bases; unmatched junction bases: 13. Germline-derived CDR1 and CDR2 are DFQATT and SNEGSKA (reference sequence). The CDR3 coding sequence is TGCAGTGCTAGCTTAGCTTCCGCGGGACAGCGCAATCAGCCCCAGCATTTT. Its translation is CSASLASAGQRNQPQHF.